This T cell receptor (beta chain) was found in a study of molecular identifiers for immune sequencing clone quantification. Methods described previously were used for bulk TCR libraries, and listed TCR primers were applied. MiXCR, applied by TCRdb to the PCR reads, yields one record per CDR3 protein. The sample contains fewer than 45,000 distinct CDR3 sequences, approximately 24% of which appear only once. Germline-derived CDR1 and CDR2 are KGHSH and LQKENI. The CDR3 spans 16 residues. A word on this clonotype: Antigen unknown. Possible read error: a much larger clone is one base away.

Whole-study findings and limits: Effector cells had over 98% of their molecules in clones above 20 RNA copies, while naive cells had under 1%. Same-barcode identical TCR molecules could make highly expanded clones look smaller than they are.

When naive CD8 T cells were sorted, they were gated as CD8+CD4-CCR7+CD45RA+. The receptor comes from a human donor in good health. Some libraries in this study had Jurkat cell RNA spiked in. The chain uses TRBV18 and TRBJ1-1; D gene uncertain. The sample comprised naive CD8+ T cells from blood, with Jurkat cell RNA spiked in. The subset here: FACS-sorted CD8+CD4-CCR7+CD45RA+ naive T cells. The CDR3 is CASPPPNSEMNTEAFF. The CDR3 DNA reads TGTGCCAGCCCACCACCCAACAGTGAAATGAACACTGAAGCTTTCTTT.